One and the same sample provided the 14 T cell receptor beta chains below, sequenced in a study of T cells expressing NK-cell markers. No DNA is given; TCRdb re-called the 5' RACE reads and lists each CDR3 protein once. This sample's clone table lists some 600,000 distinct CDR3 sequences. Sequenced material: blood T cells: a sorted CD56 or NKG2C T cell subset, CD4+ or CD8+ T cells, or bulk PBMC T cells (not recorded which). These receptors all come from a man between 18 and 29 years old in good health.

The chain links TRBV6-1 to TRBJ2-5; absent DNA, TCRdb's TRBD1 call cannot be checked. The germline CDR1 and CDR2 sequences are MNHNS and SASEGT. There are 13 residues in the CDR3. The CDR3: CASKEGRGETQYF.

The J gene is TRBJ1-4, the V gene TRBV5-5. The CDR3 length is 16 residues. Germline V lookup: CDR1 SGHKS, CDR2 YYEKEE (reference sequence). Here the CDR3 reads CASSLDRGRANEKLFF.

The gene calls are TRBV9 and TRBJ2-3; TCRdb outputs TRBD2, but without DNA this stays unchecked. Germline V gene data show CDR1 as SGDLS and CDR2 as YYNGEE. CDR3 length: 15 amino acids. CDR3 protein: CASSVEAQRADTQYF. Using reference TRBV9 and TRBJ2-3 for the parts outside the CDR3, the full variable domain is DSGVTQTPKHLITATGQRVTLRCSPRSGDLSVYWYQQSLDQGLQFLIQYYNGEERAKGNILERFSAQQFPDLHSELNLSSLELGDSALYFCASSVEAQRADTQYFGPGTRLTVL.

The chain recombines TRBV10-3 with TRBJ2-7. CDR1 and CDR2 (germline): ENHRY, SYGVKD. This CDR3 region has 14 residues. The CDR3 sequence is CAISEPTRIYEQYF.

The gene calls are TRBV20-1 and TRBJ2-2. Germline CDR1 and CDR2: DFQATT and SNEGSKA (reference sequence). The CDR3 extends over 14 amino acids. The CDR3 loop reads CSAANFANTGELFF.

The gene calls are TRBV6-5 and TRBJ1-2; as DNA is missing, the TRBD1 call by TCRdb cannot be tested. Germline lookup yields CDR1 MNHEY and CDR2 SVGAGI. This CDR3 spans 13 amino acids. The CDR3 loop is CASSYRGIGGYTF.

The rearrangement joins TRBV11-2 to TRBJ2-3; checking the TCRdb D call of TRBD1 is not possible without DNA. The CDR3 spans 15 residues. CDR1 SGHAT and CDR2 FQNNGV come from the germline V gene. The CDR3 region is CASSSTDRRTDTQYF.

The chain has TRBV7-8 and TRBJ1-4. This CDR3 is built from 14 residues. Germline V gene sequence: CDR1 SGHVS, CDR2 FQNEAQ. The CDR3 region is CASSLETYDEKLFF.

The rearrangement uses TRBV20-1 and TRBJ1-2; TCRdb indicates TRBD1, and absent DNA this call remains unverified. This CDR3 has 15 amino acids. Germline lookup yields CDR1 DFQATT and CDR2 SNEGSKA (reference sequence). The CDR3 here is CSAQTVTTSLTGYTF.

V gene TRBV7-9 combines with J gene TRBJ1-2; TCRdb names TRBD1, which stays unverified in the absence of DNA. The germline V gene has CDR1 SEHNR and CDR2 FQNEAQ (reference sequence). The CDR3 spans 14 residues. CDR3 residues: CASSLSGQGAGYTF.

The chain combines TRBV12-3 or TRBV12-4 with TRBJ2-5; there is no DNA to check the TCRdb D call of TRBD1. The CDR3 covers 12 residues. This chain's CDR3 is CASRSGTELWYF.

The J gene is TRBJ1-1, the V gene TRBV3-1. Germline V gene lookup returns CDR1 LGHDT and CDR2 YNNKEL (reference sequence). This CDR3 region has 15 residues. The CDR3 protein is CASSQASVKNTEAFF.

The chain recombines TRBV7-8 with TRBJ2-2; with no DNA, the TCRdb D assignment of TRBD2 cannot be verified. In germline, CDR1 is SGHVS, CDR2 FQNEAQ. The length of the CDR3 is 15 residues. The CDR3 loop reads CASSHGRVNTGELFF.

The chain has TRBV7-7 and TRBJ2-7; with no DNA, the TCRdb D assignment of TRBD2 cannot be verified. The CDR3 is made up of 14 amino acids. Germline V gene lookup returns CDR1 SSHAT and CDR2 FNYEAQ (reference sequence). The CDR3 here is CASSPGTSNGEQYF.